The clone carrying this TCR beta chain was detected only once. Its antigen is as yet unknown. The sample contains more than one DNA sequence encoding this CDR3. Deletions cut 1 base from V and 1 base from J, with 5 bases between. The CDR3 is 13 residues long. Germline CDR1 and CDR2: SGHNT and YENEEA. Profiling relied on immunoSEQ multiplex PCR, and the TCRdb table lists in-frame clones only, not all of them. The sample has about 580,000 clones, roughly 98% seen once; the top ten hold more than 0.3%. This entry comes from a study of shared clonotypes between healthy human individuals. Looking at the study overall: Researchers assigned three CD4 naive, three CD4 memory, two CD8 naive and one CD8 memory plate to each donor.

Terminally differentiated effector memory CD45RA+ cells were excluded by CCR7 positive selection of CD45RO-negative cells. The study, taken as a whole, reports: Even with large depth, rarefaction showed that sorted-subset sequencing was incomplete.

This clonotype originated in a man aged 25-45 years in good health. Sequencing was carried out using naive CD8+ T cells sorted from blood. The rearrangement joins TRBV11-3 to TRBJ2-7; tentatively, D is TRBD1 (5 bases). The CDR3 DNA follows: TGTGCCAGCAGCTTAGGACAGTCCTACGAGCAGTACTTC. It specifies CASSLGQSYEQYF.